The 14 T cell receptor beta chains given below trace back to one sample, sequenced in a study of tumor and adjacent non-tumor tissue in lung cancer. TCRbeta libraries were built with three rounds of nested PCR, modified from ARM-PCR. A single record per CDR3 protein comes from TCRdb applying MiXCR to the multiplex PCR reads. The table records 90,000 to 110,000 distinct CDR3 sequences, about 63% of them present only once. This sample's RNA came from whole unsorted tissue. Distant lung tissue was collected more than 3 cm away from the tumor edge. The sample comprised distant non-tumor lung tissue. These receptor sequences come from a man aged 55 to 70 with non-small cell lung cancer.

V gene TRBV7-9 combines with J gene TRBJ2-1, with a weak D call TRBD1 (5 bases). V lost 5 bases to trimming and J lost 12 bases, with 14 bases between them. Germline loops: CDR1 SEHNR, CDR2 FQNEAQ (reference sequence). This CDR3 is built from 12 residues. The CDR3 loop reads CASSQGHLGQFF. Written as DNA, the CDR3 is TGTGCCAGCAGCCAGGGCCACCTCGGGCAGTTCTTC.

The sample holds many counts of this clonotype. J is TRBJ2-1 and V is TRBV6-2 or TRBV6-3; a weak D match, TRBD2 (5 bases). Germline CDR1 and CDR2: MNHEY and SVGEGT. The CDR3 totals 16 residues. V lost 2 bases to trimming and J lost 8 bases, with 19 bases between them. The CDR3 bases are TGTGCCAGCAGTTACAATTTGAGGGAAGCCGTGGATGAGCAGTTCTTC. Its translation is CASSYNLREAVDEQFF.

As concerns this clonotype: At one boundary the junction diverges from the germline segment, which might be a read error. The V and J genes are TRBV11-2 and TRBJ2-1; 7 nucleotides agree with TRBD2. The CDR3 contains 16 residues. Germline V gene lookup returns CDR1 SGHAT and CDR2 FQNNGV. The CDR3 nucleotides read TGTGCCAGCAGCACCCTCCGGGGAGGGTCCTACAATGAGCAGTGCTTC. This translates into CASSTLRGGSYNEQCF.

Concerning this clonotype itself: A junction boundary mismatches the germline segment, possibly from a read error. The chain has TRBV5-4 and TRBJ2-7, with D perhaps TRBD1 (5 bases). CDR3 length: 14 amino acids. Germline assignment: CDR1 SGHNT and CDR2 YYREEE (reference sequence). The CDR3: CSSSFRGIRDEQYF. The CDR3 DNA reads as TGTTCCAGCAGCTTTAGGGGCATCCGCGACGAGCAGTACTTC.

In its sample, this clonotype was seen once. V is TRBV5-5 and J is TRBJ1-2; D call uncertain. This CDR3 region has 13 residues. V shed 4 bases and J shed 11 bases, with 18 bases lying between them. Germline V CDR1 and CDR2: SGHKS, YYEKEE (reference sequence). CDR3 sequence reads: CASSVHSIFGYTF. CDR3 sequence (DNA): TGTGCCAGCAGCGTACATAGCATCTTTGGTTACACCTTC.

In its sample, this clonotype was seen a few times. The rearrangement joins TRBV2 to TRBJ1-3; tentatively, D is TRBD1 (6 bases). CDR3 length: 15 residues. V shed 1 base and J shed 0 bases, with 7 bases lying between them. The germline V gene encodes CDR1 SNHLY and CDR2 FYNNEI. In DNA, the CDR3 is TGTGCCAGCAGTGAAGAGGGGGGCTCTGGAAACACCATATATTTT. Protein sequence: CASSEEGGSGNTIYF.

This clonotype appeared a single time. Since no conserved phenylalanine or tryptophan closes the CDR3, a read error is the likely cause. The CDR3 loop is CASILIGYTDTQYL. CDR3 DNA sequence: TGTGCCAGCATCTTAATCGGCTACACAGATACGCAGTATTTG. This rearrangement joins TRBV11-3 to TRBJ2-3; no reliable D call. Germline CDR1 SGHNT, CDR2 YENEEA. This CDR3 has 14 residues.

This clonotype was observed many times. V gene TRBV5-8 combines with J gene TRBJ2-1; TRBD2 agrees at 12 bases. The CDR3 contains 15 residues. Per germline, CDR1 SGHTS and CDR2 YDEGEE. The junction had 6 bases not matched to a gene; V was cut back by 4 bases and J by 7 bases. This chain's CDR3 is CASSALAGGRNEQFF. As DNA, the CDR3 is TGTGCCAGCAGCGCGCTAGCGGGAGGGCGAAATGAGCAGTTCTTC.

This clonotype was recorded a few times. A much bigger clone sits one base away, suggesting this may be a read error. This chain joins TRBV20-1 and TRBJ1-6, with D unclear. This CDR3 has 13 residues. From germline, CDR1 is DFQATT and CDR2 SNEGSKA (reference sequence). This CDR3 reads CSARGANNSSLHF. The DNA for the CDR3 is TGCAGTGCTAGAGGTGCCAATAATTCATCCCTCCACTTT.

Comments on this clonotype: This may arise from a read error, as a much more abundant clone is one base away. The genes are TRBV7-9 and TRBJ1-6, with D possibly being TRBD1 (6 bases). Germline V gene data show CDR1 as SEHNR and CDR2 as FQNEAQ (reference sequence). There are 12 residues in the CDR3. The CDR3 here is CACSFGGSPLHF. The DNA of the CDR3 is TGTGCCTGCAGCTTTGGGGGCTCACCCCTCCACTTT.

Many counts were recorded for this clonotype. This chain connects TRBV4-1 to TRBJ1-2, with TRBD1 matching over 8 bases. Germline CDR1 is MGHRA and CDR2 is YSYEKL. The V gene end was trimmed by 2 bases and the J gene end by 4 bases; junction bases not matched to a gene: 6. This CDR3 spans 15 amino acids. CDR3 in DNA: TGCGCCAGCAGCCAAACCCAGGGGGCGACCTATGGCTACACCTTC. It specifies CASSQTQGATYGYTF.

As concerns this clonotype: The junction departs from germline at one end; a sequencing error may be responsible. V usage is TRBV4-3 and J usage is TRBJ2-3; 9 bases agree with TRBD2. CDR1 is LGHNA and CDR2 is YSLEER in the germline V gene. The CDR3 totals 16 residues. The CDR3 nucleotides read TGCGCCAGCAGCCGAGTCCTAGCGGGAACCACGGGTACGCAATATTTT. Its translation is CASSRVLAGTTGTQYF.

The rearrangement joins TRBV5-1 to TRBJ2-4; a weak D match, TRBD2 (6 bases). This CDR3 is 15 amino acids long. Trimming took off 0 bases at V and 1 base at J, with 8 bases between the two ends. Germline CDR1 reads SGHRS; CDR2 reads YFSETQ. This chain's CDR3 is CASSLGGVAKNIQYF. CDR3 in DNA: TGCGCCAGCAGCTTGGGGGGGGTCGCCAAAAACATTCAGTACTTC.

Details on this clonotype: This CDR3 is missing its conserved last phenylalanine or tryptophan, likely due to a read error. The CDR3 DNA follows: TGTGCCAGCAGTTCCCAAGGGAGGCCCGGGGCCAACGTCCTGACTTCC. This sequence encodes CASSSQGRPGANVLTS. The chain joins TRBV6-2 or TRBV6-3 to TRBJ2-6; D perhaps matches TRBD2 (6 bases). The CDR3 sequence is 16 residues long. V was clipped by 4 bases and J by 4 bases, with 14 bases between them. CDR1 MNHEY and CDR2 SVGEGT come from the germline V gene.